This entry lists 9 T cell receptor beta chains sequenced from one sample in a study of blood T cell repertoires in COVID-19. Some clones are missing from TCRdb's copy, which holds only in-frame ones; the method was immunoSEQ multiplex PCR. The sample has over 250,000 clones; roughly 80% are singletons. The specimen was PBMCs or T cells enriched from blood (not recorded which). The receptors come from a middle-aged man who had been exposed to COVID-19.

The V call is TRBV12-3 or TRBV12-4, the J call TRBJ1-3; no clear D gene. This CDR3 is 13 amino acids long. Trimming pared 2 bases from V and 1 base from J, leaving 3 bases between. The CDR3 reads CASSLSSGNTIYF. CDR3 DNA: TGTGCCAGCAGTTTATCGTCTGGAAACACCATATATTTT.

V gene TRBV6-4 combines with J gene TRBJ2-3; 7 bases match TRBD2. This CDR3 is built from 14 residues. The V segment lost 6 bases and the J segment 14 bases; nucleotides outside the gene matches: 17. The V gene's germline CDR1 is MRHNA and CDR2 SNTAGT. CDR3 DNA: TGTGCCAGCAGATTTACTAGCGCGGCTCCCCTCCGGTATTTT. Protein product: CASRFTSAAPLRYF.

This sequence joins TRBV30 and TRBJ1-2; 9 bases agree with TRBD1. The V gene end was trimmed by 4 bases and the J gene end by 5 bases; junction bases not matched to a gene: 5. The CDR3 extends over 13 amino acids. Germline CDR1 is GTSNPN and CDR2 is SVGIG (reference sequence). The CDR3 spells CAWIMDRGYGYTF. The CDR3 DNA reads TGTGCCTGGATCATGGACAGGGGATATGGCTACACCTTC.

The chain uses TRBV24-1 and TRBJ2-5; no clear D. Germline CDR1 reads KGHDR; CDR2 reads SFDVKD. V lost 3 bases and J 7 bases, leaving 8 bases between the germline ends. This CDR3 is built from 12 residues. The CDR3 loop reads CATSDPLGTQYF. As DNA, the CDR3 is TGTGCCACCAGTGATCCACTTGGGACCCAGTACTTC.

The chain uses TRBV19 and TRBJ1-6; D uncertain. Germline loops: CDR1 LNHDA, CDR2 SQIVND (reference sequence). CDR3 length: 14 residues. The germline V and J ends were trimmed by 9 bases and 8 bases, with 17 bases remaining between them. The DNA for the CDR3 is TGTGCCAGCCGAGAGGCGGGGTCGGATTCACCCCTCCACTTT. The encoded protein is CASREAGSDSPLHF.

The rearrangement uses TRBV10-3 and TRBJ1-1; D possibly corresponds to TRBD1 (6 bases). This CDR3 spans 14 amino acids. Trimming took 6 bases from V and 1 from J, leaving 12 bases between them. CDR1 and CDR2 from the germline V gene are ENHRY and SYGVKD. This CDR3 reads CAISSWGQNTEAFF. DNA for the CDR3: TGTGCCATCAGCTCTTGGGGACAGAACACTGAAGCTTTCTTT.

The CDR3 reads CASSMTGGVSGNTIYF. In nucleotides, the CDR3 is TGTGCCAGTAGTATGACAGGGGGGGTTTCTGGAAACACCATATATTTT. The V call is TRBV19, the J call TRBJ1-3, with 9 bases that match TRBD1. Trimming removed 3 bases from V and 1 base from J; junction bases left unmatched: 4. Germline-derived CDR1 and CDR2 are LNHDA and SQIVND (reference sequence). The CDR3 sequence is 16 residues long.

Here the CDR3 reads CAISGRGGSSNQPQHF. CDR3 DNA sequence: TGTGCCATCAGCGGTAGGGGGGGCAGCAGCAATCAGCCCCAGCATTTT. The chain recombines TRBV10-3 with TRBJ1-5, with a possible D match to TRBD1 (6 bases). The V and J ends lost 6 bases and 1 base respectively, with 16 bases between them. The CDR3 runs to 16 residues. Looked up from germline, CDR1 is ENHRY and CDR2 is SYGVKD.

V and J are TRBV9 and TRBJ2-2, with 8 bases identical to TRBD2. J lost 5 bases, V lost 2 bases, and 11 bases had no gene match. CDR1 and CDR2 from the germline V gene are SGDLS and YYNGEE. The CDR3 totals 17 residues. The CDR3 protein is CASSVTSAPGGTGELFF. The CDR3 nucleotides are TGTGCCAGCAGCGTGACTAGCGCTCCCGGTGGGACCGGGGAGCTGTTTTTT.